The 5 T cell receptor beta chains below come from one sample, sequenced in a study of blood T cell repertoires in COVID-19. TCRdb's table, derived via immunoSEQ multiplex PCR, lists solely in-frame clones and lacks some. The table records about 200,000 clones, more than 75% of them present only once. The sample taken for sequencing was peripheral blood. These receptors all stem from a man between 60 and 75 years old with acute or convalescent COVID-19.

This chain connects TRBV14 to TRBJ2-1; D is perhaps TRBD1 (7 bases). CDR3 length: 12 amino acids. The germline V gene encodes CDR1 SGHDN and CDR2 FVKESK. Trimming pared 3 bases from V and 11 bases from J, leaving 11 bases between. The DNA of the CDR3 is TGTGCCAGCAGCCAGCCAGGGGGGCAGCAGTTCTTC. Translated: CASSQPGGQQFF.

The chain joins TRBV6-2 or TRBV6-3 to TRBJ2-1; 8 nucleotides line up with TRBD2. V trimming: 4 bases; J trimming: 7 bases; junction bases outside the gene matches: 12. This CDR3 region has 16 residues. The germline V gene encodes CDR1 MNHEY and CDR2 SVGEGT. The CDR3 loop is CASSSLSGGLGNEQFF. The CDR3 coding sequence is TGTGCCAGCAGTTCCCTAAGCGGGGGTCTCGGGAATGAGCAGTTCTTC.

The CDR3 region is CASSLARDKYNSPLHF. In DNA, the CDR3 is TGTGCCAGCAGCTTAGCACGGGACAAGTATAATTCACCCCTCCACTTT. The chain uses TRBV11-2 and TRBJ1-6; perhaps TRBD1 as D (6 bases). Germline V CDR1 and CDR2: SGHAT, FQNNGV. The CDR3 loop spans 16 amino acids. V shed 1 base and J shed 4 bases, with 11 bases lying between them.

The gene calls are TRBV28 and TRBJ2-1; 7 positions match TRBD1. This CDR3 region has 17 residues. V shed 3 bases, J shed 6 bases, and the junction held 14 bases outside the gene matches. Germline V gene data show CDR1 as MDHEN and CDR2 as SYDVKM. Here the CDR3 reads CASSFRRDSLFSNEQFF. CDR3 nucleotide sequence: TGTGCCAGCAGTTTCCGTCGGGACAGTCTCTTTAGCAATGAGCAGTTCTTC.

The rearrangement joins TRBV19 to TRBJ2-3; 12 bases match TRBD2. V lost 3 bases and J lost 5; bases outside the gene matches: 6. The CDR3 is 16 residues long. The V gene's germline CDR1 is LNHDA and CDR2 SQIVND (reference sequence). CDR3 nucleotide sequence: TGTGCCAGTAGTATGGCTAGCGGGGGGGGGATAGATACGCAGTATTTT. It is translated as CASSMASGGGIDTQYF. Combining the CDR3 with reference TRBV19 and TRBJ2-3 gives the whole variable domain DGGITQSPKYLFRKEGQNVTLSCEQNLNHDAMYWYRQDPGQGLRLIYYSQIVNDFQKGDIAEGYSVSREKKESFPLTVTSAQKNPTAFYLCASSMASGGGIDTQYFGPGTRLTVL.